The clone carrying this T cell receptor beta chain appeared many times. This record belongs to a study of HIV-infected patients and healthy controls. Whole blood was used without fractionation, so all unsorted peripheral T cells were included. 450 to 600 ng RNA was reverse transcribed with alpha and beta constant-region primers. Using multiplexing indices, alpha and beta chain libraries were generated apart by chain-specific third strand synthesis. Ligation attached cDNA to a 5' RACE adapter that carried a random hexamer and SP2 site. TCRdb passed the 5' RACE reads through MiXCR, listing each CDR3 protein once. The sample lists fewer than 11,000 distinct CDR3 sequences, around 5.3% occurring once. The germline CDR1 and CDR2 sequences are SGHTA and FQGNSA. The CDR3 runs to 13 residues. V was shortened by 0 bases and J by 13 bases, with 15 bases between the two germline ends.

The sequencing here drew on blood, taken before antiretroviral therapy. The V and J genes are TRBV7-2 and TRBJ1-1; D gene unclear. The sequence derives from an adult with HIV infection. CDR3 in DNA: TGTGCCAGCAGCTTAGCGCATTCGAGGGCGGTTTTCTTT. Protein product: CASSLAHSRAVFF.